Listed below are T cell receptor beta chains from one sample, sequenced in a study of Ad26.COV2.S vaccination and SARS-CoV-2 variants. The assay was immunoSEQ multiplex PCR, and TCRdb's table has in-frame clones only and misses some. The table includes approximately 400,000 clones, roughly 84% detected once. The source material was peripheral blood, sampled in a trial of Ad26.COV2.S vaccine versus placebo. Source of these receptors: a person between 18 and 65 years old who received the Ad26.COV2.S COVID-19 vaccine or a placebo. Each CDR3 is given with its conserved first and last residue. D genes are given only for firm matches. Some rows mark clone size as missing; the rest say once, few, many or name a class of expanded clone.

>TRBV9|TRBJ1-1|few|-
CASSVAGAYMNTEAFF
TGTGCCAGCAGCGTAGCAGGGGCCTACATGAACACTGAAGCTTTCTTT
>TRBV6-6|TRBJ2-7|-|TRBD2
CASVSGGAYEQYF
TGTGCCAGCGTTAGCGGGGGGGCTTACGAGCAGTACTTC
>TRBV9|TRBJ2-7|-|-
CASSLESSGPWEQYF
TGTGCCAGCAGCCTAGAGAGTAGCGGTCCGTGGGAGCAGTACTTC
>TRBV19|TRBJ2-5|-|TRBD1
CASRDRGSPRETQYF
TGTGCCAGTCGGGACAGGGGTTCCCCAAGAGAGACCCAGTACTTC
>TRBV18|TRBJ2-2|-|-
CASSSKQGSTGELFF
TGTGCCAGCTCATCCAAACAGGGATCCACCGGGGAGCTGTTTTTT
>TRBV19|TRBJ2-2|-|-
CASSINQLNTGELFF
TGTGCCAGTAGTATTAACCAGTTGAACACCGGGGAGCTGTTTTTT
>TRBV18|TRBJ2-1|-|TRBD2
CASSPRASGSSYNEQFF
TGTGCCAGCTCACCACGGGCTAGCGGGAGCTCCTACAATGAGCAGTTCTTC
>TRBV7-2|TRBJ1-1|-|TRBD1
CASSLRTGMNTEAFF
TGTGCCAGCAGCTTACGGACAGGGATGAACACTGAAGCTTTCTTT
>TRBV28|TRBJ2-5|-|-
CASSLREETQYF
TGTGCCAGCAGTTTAAGGGAAGAGACCCAGTACTTC
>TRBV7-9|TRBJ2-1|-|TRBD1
CASSLARGLEQFF
TGTGCCAGCAGCTTAGCCAGGGGGCTAGAGCAGTTCTTC
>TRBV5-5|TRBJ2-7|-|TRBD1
CASRQGVREQYF
TGTGCCAGCAGGCAGGGGGTTCGGGAGCAGTACTTC
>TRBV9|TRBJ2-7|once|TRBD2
CASSAEGTSNYEQYF
TGTGCCAGCAGCGCAGAAGGGACTAGTAACTACGAGCAGTACTTC
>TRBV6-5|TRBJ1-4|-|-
CASSYSAGNGEKLFF
TGTGCCAGCAGTTACTCAGCCGGGAATGGAGAAAAACTGTTTTTT
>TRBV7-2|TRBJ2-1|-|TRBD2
CASSLRRLAGVNEQFF
TGTGCCAGCAGCTTAAGGCGGCTAGCGGGGGTCAATGAGCAGTTCTTC
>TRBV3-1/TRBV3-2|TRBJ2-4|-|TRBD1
CASSNRDSKNIQYF
TGTGCCAGCAGCAACCGGGACAGCAAAAACATTCAGTACTTC
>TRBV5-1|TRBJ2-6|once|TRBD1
CASTSQGQGSGANVLTF
TGCGCCAGCACCTCACAGGGGCAGGGCTCTGGGGCCAACGTCCTGACTTTC
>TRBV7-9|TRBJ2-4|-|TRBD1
CASSLEGTGGYIQYF
TGTGCCAGCAGCTTAGAGGGGACAGGGGGATACATTCAGTACTTC
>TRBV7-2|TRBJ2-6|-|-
CASRSDGTSLSGANVLTF
TGTGCCAGCAGATCCGACGGCACATCTCTTTCTGGGGCCAACGTCCTGACTTTC
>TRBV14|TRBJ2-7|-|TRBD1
CASSRSGTGAYEQYF
TGTGCCAGCAGCCGGTCCGGGACAGGGGCCTACGAGCAGTACTTC
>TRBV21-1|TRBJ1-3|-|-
CASSPWAGGYSGNTIYF
TGTGCCAGCAGCCCCTGGGCAGGGGGATACTCTGGAAACACCATATATTTT
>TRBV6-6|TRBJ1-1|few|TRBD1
CASSYSGGFGAFF
TGTGCCAGCAGTTACTCAGGGGGCTTTGGAGCTTTCTTT
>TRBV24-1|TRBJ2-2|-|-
CATSEPGGGGELFF
TGTGCCACCAGTGAGCCCGGGGGTGGCGGGGAGCTGTTTTTT
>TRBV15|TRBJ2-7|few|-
CATSRGRGTPGFEQYF
TGTGCCACCAGCAGAGGCCGTGGGACGCCAGGATTCGAGCAGTACTTC
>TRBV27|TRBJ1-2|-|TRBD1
CASSLRDRGGYTF
TGTGCCAGCAGTCTCCGGGACAGGGGAGGCTACACCTTC
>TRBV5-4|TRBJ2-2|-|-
CASSFGGRANTGELFF
TGTGCCAGCAGCTTCGGGGGGCGCGCCAACACCGGGGAGCTGTTTTTT
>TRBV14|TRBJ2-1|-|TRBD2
CASSSGSGYNEQFF
TGTGCCAGCAGTAGCGGGAGCGGGTACAATGAGCAGTTCTTC
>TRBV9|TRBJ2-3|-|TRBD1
CASRGQVTDTQYF
TGTGCCAGCAGGGGACAGGTCACAGATACGCAGTATTTT
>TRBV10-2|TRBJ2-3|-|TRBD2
CASTQSGSGTDTQYF
TGCGCCAGCACCCAAAGCGGGAGTGGCACAGATACGCAGTATTTT
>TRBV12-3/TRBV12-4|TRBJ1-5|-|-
CASGKGHQPQHF
TGTGCCAGCGGTAAGGGTCATCAGCCCCAGCATTTT
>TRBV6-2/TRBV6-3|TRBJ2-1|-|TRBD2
CASSPKGLAVDNEQFF
TGTGCCAGCAGCCCAAAGGGACTAGCGGTTGACAATGAGCAGTTCTTC
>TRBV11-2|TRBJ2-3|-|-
CASSTRLGSADTQYF
TGTGCCAGCAGCACGCGACTAGGCAGCGCAGATACGCAGTATTTT
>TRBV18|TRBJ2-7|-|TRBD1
CASSTGTGSYEQYF
TGTGCCAGCTCAACCGGGACAGGAAGCTACGAGCAGTACTTC
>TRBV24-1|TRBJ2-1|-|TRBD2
CATSDWASGTYEQFF
TGTGCCACCAGTGATTGGGCTAGCGGGACCTATGAGCAGTTCTTC
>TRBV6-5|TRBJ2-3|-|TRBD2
CASRYGTNTDTQYF
TGTGCCAGCAGGTACGGGACTAACACAGATACGCAGTATTTT
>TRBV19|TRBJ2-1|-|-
CASSWAVSSYNEQFF
TGTGCCAGTAGTTGGGCGGTCAGCTCCTACAATGAGCAGTTCTTC
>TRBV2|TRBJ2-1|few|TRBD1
CASRGPTGKSYNEQFF
TGTGCCAGCAGGGGCCCGACAGGGAAGTCCTACAATGAGCAGTTCTTC
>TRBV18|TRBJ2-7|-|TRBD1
CASSRTGLYEQYF
TGTGCCAGCTCCCGGACAGGCTTGTACGAGCAGTACTTC
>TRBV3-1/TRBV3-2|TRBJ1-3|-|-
CASSPSAGNTIYF
TGTGCCAGCAGCCCGTCCGCTGGAAACACCATATATTTT
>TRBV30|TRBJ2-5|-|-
CAWGTGETQYF
TGTGCCTGGGGTACTGGGGAGACCCAGTACTTC
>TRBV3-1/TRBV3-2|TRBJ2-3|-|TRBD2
CASSQVGAGGTPDTQYF
TGTGCCAGCAGCCAAGTAGGGGCGGGGGGGACCCCAGATACGCAGTATTTT
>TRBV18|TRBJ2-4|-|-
CASSPPGGLAKNIQYF
TGTGCCAGCTCACCACCGGGGGGTTTAGCCAAAAACATTCAGTACTTC
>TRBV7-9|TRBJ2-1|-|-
CASSHQGGSAQAYNEQFF
TGTGCCAGCAGCCACCAGGGAGGATCAGCGCAAGCGTACAATGAGCAGTTCTTC
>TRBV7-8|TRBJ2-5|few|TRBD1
CASSYDRVGSQETQYF
TGTGCCAGCAGCTATGACAGGGTGGGGTCCCAAGAGACCCAGTACTTC
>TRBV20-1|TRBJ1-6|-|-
CSASRLYNSPLHF
TGCAGTGCTAGTCGTCTTTATAATTCACCCCTCCACTTT
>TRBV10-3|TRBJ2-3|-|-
CAISERSTDTQYF
TGTGCCATCAGTGAGCGGAGCACAGATACGCAGTATTTT
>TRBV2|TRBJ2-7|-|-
CASSEAWAQGYEQYF
TGTGCCAGCAGTGAAGCATGGGCACAGGGCTACGAGCAGTACTTC
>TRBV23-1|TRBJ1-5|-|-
CASTPRGSNQPQHF
TGCGCCAGCACCCCCCGAGGCAGCAATCAGCCCCAGCATTTT